The clone carrying this T cell receptor beta chain has more than one count but fewer than ten. Its antigen remains unidentified. These data originate in a study of CD8 T cells in ankylosing spondylitis. Study-level findings and limits: Prior literature has documented some motif variants in synovial fluid and blood from reactive arthritis.

Libraries of TCR beta came from quantitative 5'-RACE with molecular barcodes. Each CDR3 protein is one row after TCRdb ran MiXCR on the 5' RACE reads. This sample has about 400,000 distinct CDR3 sequences, with approximately 20% found just once. The germline CDR1 and CDR2 sequences are DFQATT and SNEGSKA (reference sequence). With 0 bases removed from V and 3 bases from J, the gap between germline ends came to 18 bases. The CDR3 runs 16 residues. J is TRBJ2-7 and V is TRBV20-1; tentatively, D is TRBD1 or TRBD2 (5 bases each). Sequenced sample: blood, either unsorted or a sorted T cell fraction (not recorded which). The TCR sequence derives from a male donor with ankylosing spondylitis or in good health (not recorded which). This CDR3 is CSARDWGSGYNYEQYF. The CDR3 DNA sequence: TGCAGTGCTAGAGATTGGGGGTCAGGGTATAACTACGAGCAGTACTTC.